The clone carrying this TCR beta chain was counted at least ten times. Its antigen is unknown. Template switching by 5'RACE produced TCR cDNA, adding a universal primer site and UMIs. One entry per CDR3 protein, called by TCRdb with MiXCR from the 5' RACE reads. The data show 250,000 to 400,000 distinct CDR3 sequences, 4% to 5.5% seen once. V lost 4 bases and J lost 1, with 11 bases in between. Per germline, CDR1 SGHDT and CDR2 YYEEEE. The CDR3 runs to 14 residues. The sample belongs to a study of T cells after yellow fever vaccination. The study's findings and limits: Repertoires obtained by FACS sorting could include abundant clonotypes that entered as contaminants from the bulk population.

The sequence was obtained from a man between 18 and 35 years old who received the YFV17D yellow fever vaccine. The sequencing used PBMCs, collected 15 days after the yellow fever booster vaccination. The rearrangement uses TRBV5-6 and TRBJ1-1, with D unclear. The DNA for the CDR3 is TGTGCCAGCAGCAAAGGACTCGGGAACACTGAAGCTTTCTTT. Translation gives CASSKGLGNTEAFF.